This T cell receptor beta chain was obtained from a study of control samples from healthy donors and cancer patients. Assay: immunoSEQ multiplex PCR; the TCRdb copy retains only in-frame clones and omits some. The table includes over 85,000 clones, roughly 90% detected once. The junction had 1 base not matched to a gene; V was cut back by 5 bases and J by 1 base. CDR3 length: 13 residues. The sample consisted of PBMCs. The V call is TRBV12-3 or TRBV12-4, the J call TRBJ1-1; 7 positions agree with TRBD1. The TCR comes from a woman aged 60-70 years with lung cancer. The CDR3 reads CASSRTGNTEAFF. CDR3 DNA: TGTGCCAGCAGTAGGACAGGGAACACTGAAGCTTTCTTT.